Here is one T cell receptor (beta chain) with its context. The specificity of this receptor is unknown. Within one base of it there is no much larger clone, and no base qualities were kept. These data originate in a study of cytomegalovirus exposure and HLA in healthy donors (dated by TCRdb to 2016 to 2017). At the level of the whole study: In an earlier analysis of some 550 of the donors, approximately 300 Gb of sequence data and about 110 million unique TCR beta sequences from 150 million to 200 million T cells were reported. An early release that covered fewer than 750 HLA-typed donors contained about 290 gigabases of sequencing data and about 84 million unique TCR sequences. The genetic ancestry cluster associated with self-reported Caucasian donors included 70% to 85% of the 398 genotyped donors. The aim of the study was to test whether cataloging public T cell receptors could identify signatures of past pathogen exposure. The study used immunosequencing to profile the T cell repertoires of under 700 subjects and linked those repertoires to cytomegalovirus serostatus. In addition to the first cohort of approximately 650 subjects, a separate validation cohort of 120 different subjects was used. The study combined high-throughput TCR immunosequencing, statistical association of individual TCRs with disease status, and machine learning to predict cytomegalovirus infection status. A later analysis re-examined previously published TCR beta repertoires from hundreds of donors and added high-resolution HLA genotyping to investigate patterns of TCR occurrence. In the later analysis, no new phenotypic data were used to find candidate immune exposures; instead, reliance was placed on TCR beta sequences and their occurrence across donors. An earlier analysis of 587 of the donors used high-throughput TCR beta sequencing to judge whether each TCR beta V gene segment behaved as functional or pseudogenic. Donor age, sex, ethnicity and CMV serostatus were compiled alongside the repertoire data. A later genetic analysis used genome-wide SNP genotypes for about three fifths of the 666 donors, treating that subset as a discovery cohort. All discovery cohort repertoires had been generated on a single sequencing platform. HLA typing included class I and class II loci at four-digit resolution. Typing coverage varied by locus: about 620-630 donors for A, B, C, DRB1 and DQB1; approximately 560 for DQA1; 600 to 610 for DPA1; approximately 470 for DPB1. Roughly five DR-DQ haplotypes were handled as single units for association and clustering because linkage in the cohort was strong. Among over 350 genotyped donors of the cohort, an average of roughly 240,000 unique TCR beta nucleotide sequences were sequenced per donor, roughly a sixth of them non-productive. Study-wide findings and limitations: Because HLA typing was missing for some donors at each locus, association tests included only the typed subset. A later analysis associated some 17,000 TCR beta sequences with specific HLA alleles at a false discovery rate of 0.05. A cluster of highly shared sequence variants was judged likely to represent a technical artifact of the sequencing pipeline. The authors suggested that the approach could potentially be extended to other disease states and immunological phenotypes. The classifier was reported to diagnose cytomegalovirus status with high specificity and sensitivity in both the original and validation cohorts. Because counts were too low, roughly 16 rarely observed V segments, including chromosome 9 orphons, were excluded from the earlier analysis of several hundred of the donors. The only immune exposure information available for the cohort was CMV serostatus. Correlated functional status among segregating V segments might be attributable to linkage disequilibrium, but an unknown experimental factor could not be ruled out. Some IMGT-functional V segments, including TRBV6-2 and TRBV6-3, could not be told apart with the 87-base-pair reads, so those segments were excluded. In a later genetic analysis, a missense DCLRE1C variant was associated with V-gene and J-gene trimming of TCR beta chains, and the association was replicated in an independent cohort. Most CMV-associated TCR beta chains appeared to be HLA-restricted in a later analysis, and the HLA associations seemed to be driven largely by CMV exposure. When HLA alleles, especially DR and DQ, strongly co-occurred, attributing TCR associations to individual alleles was difficult. In vitro tests confirmed that a few of the cytomegalovirus-associated TCR beta chains recognize cytomegalovirus antigens. While some public TCRs were present in many individuals, most TCR sequences turned up only very rarely across donors. A total of fewer than 200 TCR beta chains were listed by the study as associated with cytomegalovirus. In a later analysis, TCR association rates were found to vary across HLA loci, with the most associated TCRs seen for DRB1 alleles and the fewest for HLA-C alleles. In an earlier analysis of approximately 600 of the donors, most TCR beta V segments were observed in productive rearrangements about 87% or about 30% of the time, broadly matching IMGT annotations. The presence/absence analyses assumed that sequencing depth was roughly uniform across donors, and that assumption may not be true. A further reported finding was that TCR beta sequences accurately predicted the HLA-A and HLA-B alleles for most subjects in the first cohort. A later analysis reported that several top co-occurrence clusters appeared linked to parvovirus B19, influenza, CMV and Epstein-Barr virus. A later genetic analysis reported fewer N-insertions in productive TCRs among donors in an Asian-associated ancestry cluster than the roughly 670-donor mean. The cohort was sequenced for TCR beta chains only, and without alpha or paired-chain data the features that could be detected were limited. A later analysis found that HLA-associated TCR beta chains were more clonally expanded and had lower generation probabilities than equally common non-associated chains.

Receptor libraries were prepared by the immunoSEQ multiplex PCR assay. For the multiplex PCR, a mixture combining 60 forward primers for TCR Vbeta segments and 13 reverse primers for TCR Jbeta segments was used. A multiplex PCR assay on genomic DNA amplified the CDR3 region of rearranged TCR beta genes. Amplified TCR beta libraries were sequenced as 87-base-pair reads on the Illumina HiSeq System. From the authors' description of their analysis: A later analysis tallied 75 million to 95 million unique TCR beta chains across the approximately 670 repertoires, and roughly 11 million of those chains were shared by two or more donors. Raw reads were error-corrected and collapsed into unique sequences with a nearest-neighbor algorithm that merged closely related sequences to remove PCR and sequencing errors. To assign V, D and J gene segments, CDR3 sequences were aligned to IMGT reference sequences. For a sequence to be retained, a match of at least six nucleotides was required to both a V gene segment and a J gene segment. Rearrangements were called productive when the CDR3 lacked stop codons and stayed in frame with V and J; all others were non-productive. CDR3 was defined by IMGT convention, running from the second conserved V-encoded cysteine to the conserved J-encoded phenylalanine. Sequences without an unambiguous match to a single V gene segment were excluded from the earlier analysis of about 600 of the donors. In an earlier analysis of a few hundred of the donors, V segments were called functional above 56.7% productive rearrangements and were called segregating when the between-donor standard deviation exceeded 5%. A statistical classification framework was developed to diagnose cytomegalovirus status using the catalog of TCR beta chain sequences. In a later analysis, TCR nucleotide sequences were compared against IMGT/GENE-DB human TR gene sequences so that V and J genes could be assigned. The TCRdist pipeline was used in a later analysis to assign CDR3 sequences and most-parsimonious VDJ recombination scenarios. In a later analysis, each TCR beta chain was defined by its CDR3 amino acid sequence together with its V-gene family, and reads without a unique V-gene family were excluded. As a way to deal with suspected cross-contamination and a sequencing artifact, a later analysis dropped 450 to 600 nucleotide sequences that were highly shared and had low generation probability. In a later analysis, a clonal expansion index was calculated for each public chain from normalized within-repertoire ranks of inferred template counts. Generation probabilities in a later analysis came from a VDJ recombination model fitted to out-of-frame rearrangements, and those results were checked against IGoR. A later analysis scored TCR-TCR, TCR-HLA and TCR-CMV co-occurrence with hypergeometric tests, applying a repertoire-size bias correction to TCR pairs. False discovery rates were estimated in a later analysis by permuting HLA or CMV assignments 20 times. A later analysis grouped co-occurring TCRs with DBSCAN, adding TCRdist sequence similarity when clustering within HLA-allele-positive subsets. Co-occurrence clustering excluded repertoires with fewer than 30,000 or more than 120,000 public chains, plus five with anomalous nucleotide sharing. In TCRdb, the immuneACCESS table is reduced to in-frame sequences with V and J assigned. These tables do not hold every clone; where another copy was compared, an unresolved V gene accounts for under half, and the others remain unexplained. Clone size and the V and J calls come from that table; the DNA yielded D and trimming. For this sample there are more than 100,000 clones; more than 60% appear just once. The ten largest make up less than 12% of the sample.

The cohort was made up of 650 to 700 healthy bone marrow donors. Cohort members were all nominally healthy when sampled, although unrecorded immune exposures were likely present. The donor tested CMV seropositive and was one of the 289 seropositive cohort members. Each donor provided a peripheral blood sample, and peripheral blood mononuclear cells were used for TCR beta sequencing. Genomic DNA extraction from the blood cell samples was performed with the Qiagen DNeasy Blood Extraction Kit. Trimming accounts for 5 bases at V and 3 bases at J, while the number of junction bases matched to no gene is 4. CDR1 and CDR2 were assigned from the germline V gene as SGHRS and YFSETQ. The CDR3 goes from the cysteine to the phenylalanine over 13 residues. The sequence is cut down to CDR3 DNA, 39 bases in frame from base 1.

This sequence originates from a man in his forties in good health and CMV-seropositive. Sequenced sample: PBMCs. The receptor chain draws on TRBV5-1 and TRBJ1-2; a stretch of 7 junction bases matches TRBD1. The DNA sequence is TGCGCCAGCAGAACTGGGACAGACTATGGCTACACCTTC. Its protein reads: CASRTGTDYGYTF.